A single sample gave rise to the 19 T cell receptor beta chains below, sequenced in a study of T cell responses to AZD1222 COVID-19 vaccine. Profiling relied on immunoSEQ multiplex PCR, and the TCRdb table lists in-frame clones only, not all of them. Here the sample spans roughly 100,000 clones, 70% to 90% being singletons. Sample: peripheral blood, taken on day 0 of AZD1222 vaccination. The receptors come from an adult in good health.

CDR3: CASSDSNSHTGELFF. Written as DNA, the CDR3 is TGTGCCAGCAGTGACTCGAATAGCCACACCGGGGAGCTGTTTTTT. The chain employs TRBV6-4 and TRBJ2-2, with D unresolved. In germline, CDR1 is MRHNA, CDR2 SNTAGT. The CDR3 totals 15 residues. Trimming cost V 0 bases and J 3 bases, with 8 bases left between them.

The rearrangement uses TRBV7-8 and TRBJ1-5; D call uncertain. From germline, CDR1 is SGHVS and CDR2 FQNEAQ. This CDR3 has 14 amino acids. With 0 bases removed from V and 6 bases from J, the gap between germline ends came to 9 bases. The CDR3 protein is CASSLASVGQPQHF. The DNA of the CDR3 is TGTGCCAGCAGCTTAGCGTCGGTAGGTCAGCCCCAGCATTTT.

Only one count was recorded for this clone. CDR3 region: CASSAQAGEDTDTQYF. CDR3 nucleotide sequence: TGTGCCAGCAGCGCCCAGGCGGGGGAGGACACAGATACGCAGTATTTT. The chain joins TRBV9 to TRBJ2-3, with 7 nucleotides matching TRBD2. The CDR3 runs 16 residues. Germline loops: CDR1 SGDLS, CDR2 YYNGEE. The junction had 9 bases not matched to a gene; V was cut back by 3 bases and J by 2 bases.

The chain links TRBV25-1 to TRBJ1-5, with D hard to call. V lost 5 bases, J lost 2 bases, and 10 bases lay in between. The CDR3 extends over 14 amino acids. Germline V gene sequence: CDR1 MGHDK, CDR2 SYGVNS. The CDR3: CASSQDRGNQPQHF. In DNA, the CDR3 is TGTGCCAGCAGTCAAGACCGGGGCAATCAGCCCCAGCATTTT. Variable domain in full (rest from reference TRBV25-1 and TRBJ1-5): EADIYQTPRYLVIGTGKKITLECSQTMGHDKMYWYQQDPGMELHLIHYSYGVNSTEKGDLSSESTVSRIRTEHFPLTLESARPSHTSQYLCASSQDRGNQPQHFGDGTRLSIL.

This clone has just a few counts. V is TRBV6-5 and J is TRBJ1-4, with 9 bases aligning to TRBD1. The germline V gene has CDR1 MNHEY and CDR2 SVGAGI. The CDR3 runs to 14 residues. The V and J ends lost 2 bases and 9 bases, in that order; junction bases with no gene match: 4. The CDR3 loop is CASSYGTGLQKLFF. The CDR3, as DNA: TGTGCCAGCAGTTACGGGACAGGGCTCCAAAAACTGTTTTTT.

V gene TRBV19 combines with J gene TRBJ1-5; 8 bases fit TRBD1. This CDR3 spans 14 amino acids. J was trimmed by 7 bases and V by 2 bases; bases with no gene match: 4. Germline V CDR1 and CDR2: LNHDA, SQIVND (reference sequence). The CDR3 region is CASSIKQGVQPQHF. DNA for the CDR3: TGTGCCAGTAGTATAAAACAGGGGGTACAGCCCCAGCATTTT.

The CDR3 bases are TGTGCCAGCAGCGGCCCAGGATCTAGTCCCTCGGGACAGCCCCAGCATTTT. This encodes CASSGPGSSPSGQPQHF. The chain couples TRBV7-9 to TRBJ1-5; D is undetermined. V was shortened by 5 bases and J by 7 bases, with 24 bases between the two germline ends. The length of the CDR3 is 17 residues. Germline CDR1 is SEHNR and CDR2 is FQNEAQ (reference sequence).

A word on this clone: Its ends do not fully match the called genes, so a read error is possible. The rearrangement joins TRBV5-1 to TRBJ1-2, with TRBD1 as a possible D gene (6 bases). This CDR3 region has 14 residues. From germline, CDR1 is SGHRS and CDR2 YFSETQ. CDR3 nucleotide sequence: TGTGCCAGCAGCTTGGAAGGGGGGAACTATGGCTACACCTTC. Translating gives CASSLEGGNYGYTF.

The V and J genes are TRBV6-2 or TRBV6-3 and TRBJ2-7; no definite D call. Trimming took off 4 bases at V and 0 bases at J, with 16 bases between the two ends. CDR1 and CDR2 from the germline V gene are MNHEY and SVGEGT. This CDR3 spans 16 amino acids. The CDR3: CASSSFNTPRSYEQYF. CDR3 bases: TGTGCCAGCAGTTCATTTAACACCCCCCGCTCCTACGAGCAGTACTTC.

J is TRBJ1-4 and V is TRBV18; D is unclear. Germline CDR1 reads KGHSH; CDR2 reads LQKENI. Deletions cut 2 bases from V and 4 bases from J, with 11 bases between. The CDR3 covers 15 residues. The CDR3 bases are TGTGCCAGCTCACCAACCCAGGCGAATAATGAAAAACTGTTTTTT. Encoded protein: CASSPTQANNEKLFF.

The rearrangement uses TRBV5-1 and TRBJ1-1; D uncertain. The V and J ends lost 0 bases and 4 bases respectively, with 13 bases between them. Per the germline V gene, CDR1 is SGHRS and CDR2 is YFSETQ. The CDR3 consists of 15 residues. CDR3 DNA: TGCGCCAGCAGCTTGGATTATTCGTTAGGCACTGAAGCTTTCTTT. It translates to CASSLDYSLGTEAFF. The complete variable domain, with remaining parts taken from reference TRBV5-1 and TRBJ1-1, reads KAGVTQTPRYLIKTRGQQVTLSCSPISGHRSVSWYQQTPGQGLQFLFEYFSETQRNKGNFPGRFSGRQFSNSRSEMNVSTLELGDSALYLCASSLDYSLGTEAFFGQGTRLTVV.

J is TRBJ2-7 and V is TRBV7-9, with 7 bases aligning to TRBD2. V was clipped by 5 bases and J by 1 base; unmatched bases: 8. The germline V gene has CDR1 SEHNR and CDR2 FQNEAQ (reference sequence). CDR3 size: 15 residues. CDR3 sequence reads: CASSDTGTTSYEQYV. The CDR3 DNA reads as TGTGCCAGCAGCGACACCGGGACTACTTCCTACGAGCAGTACGTC.

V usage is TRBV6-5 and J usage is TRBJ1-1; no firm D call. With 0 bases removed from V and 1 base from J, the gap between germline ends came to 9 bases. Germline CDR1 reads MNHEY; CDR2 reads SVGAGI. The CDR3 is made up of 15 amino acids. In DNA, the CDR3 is TGTGCCAGCAGTTACTCGAGATCCCAGAACACTGAAGCTTTCTTT. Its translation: CASSYSRSQNTEAFF.

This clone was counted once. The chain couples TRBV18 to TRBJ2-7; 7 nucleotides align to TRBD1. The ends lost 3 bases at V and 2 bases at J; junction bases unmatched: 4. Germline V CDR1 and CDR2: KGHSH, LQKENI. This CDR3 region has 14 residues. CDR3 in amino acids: CASSPTGATYEQYF. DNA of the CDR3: TGTGCCAGCTCACCTACAGGGGCCACCTACGAGCAGTACTTC.

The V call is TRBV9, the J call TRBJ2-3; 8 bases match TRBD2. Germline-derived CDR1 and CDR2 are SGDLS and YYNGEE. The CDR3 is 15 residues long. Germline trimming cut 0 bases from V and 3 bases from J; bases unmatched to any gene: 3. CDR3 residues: CASSVGAGVTDTQYF. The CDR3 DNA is TGTGCCAGCAGCGTAGGAGCGGGAGTTACAGATACGCAGTATTTT.

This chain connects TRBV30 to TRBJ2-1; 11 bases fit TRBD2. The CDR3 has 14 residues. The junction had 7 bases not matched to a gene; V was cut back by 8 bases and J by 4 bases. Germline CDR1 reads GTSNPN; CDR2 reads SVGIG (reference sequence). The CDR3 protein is CARRTSGGYNEQFF. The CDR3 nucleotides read TGTGCCCGAAGAACTAGCGGGGGTTACAATGAGCAGTTCTTC.

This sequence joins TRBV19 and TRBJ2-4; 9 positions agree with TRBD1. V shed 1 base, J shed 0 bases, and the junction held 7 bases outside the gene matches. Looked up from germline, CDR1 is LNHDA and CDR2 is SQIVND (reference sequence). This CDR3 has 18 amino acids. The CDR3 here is CASSIGQGGSLAKNIQYF. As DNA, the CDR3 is TGTGCCAGTAGTATAGGACAGGGGGGCTCTCTAGCCAAAAACATTCAGTACTTC.

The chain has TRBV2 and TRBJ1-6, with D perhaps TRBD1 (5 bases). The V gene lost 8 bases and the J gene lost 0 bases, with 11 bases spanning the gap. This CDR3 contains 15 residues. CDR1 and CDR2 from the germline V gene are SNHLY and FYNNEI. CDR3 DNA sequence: TGTGCCAGCCAGGGTCCCAGCTCCTATAATTCACCCCTCCACTTT. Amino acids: CASQGPSSYNSPLHF.

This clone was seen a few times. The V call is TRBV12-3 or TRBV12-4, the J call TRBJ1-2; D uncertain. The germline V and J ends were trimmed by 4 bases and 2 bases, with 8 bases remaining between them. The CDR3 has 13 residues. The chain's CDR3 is CASSSSTNYGYTF. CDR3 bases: TGTGCCAGCAGTTCGTCGACAAACTATGGCTACACCTTC.